Below are 3 T cell receptor beta chains sequenced from a single sample in a study of neurological immune-mediated disorders. The time point is: technical triplicate 1. TCRdb re-derived calls from the 5' RACE reads in MiXCR, one entry per CDR3 protein. The sample consists of around 37,000 distinct CDR3 sequences, around 10% of them appearing once. Sequencing was performed on PBMCs. The source of these receptors is a man between 60 and 70 years old with HTLV-1-associated myelopathy (HAM/TSP).

This clonotype was found many times. The chain couples TRBV28 to TRBJ2-3; 7 bases map to TRBD2. The CDR3 consists of 14 residues. Germline V gene lookup returns CDR1 MDHEN and CDR2 SYDVKM. Trimming took 6 bases from V and 4 from J; bases not matched to a gene: 7. This CDR3 reads CASSTRLAADTQYF. CDR3 nucleotides: TGTGCCAGCAGCACCAGACTAGCTGCAGATACGCAGTATTTT.

This clonotype appeared many times. This chain links TRBV6-5 with TRBJ1-6, with D tentatively TRBD1 (6 bases). The V end lost 0 bases, the J end lost 0 bases, and 9 bases lay between the germline ends. Per germline, CDR1 MNHEY and CDR2 SVGAGI. This CDR3 has 17 amino acids. For the CDR3, the DNA is TGTGCCAGCAGTTACTCTGCCAGGGGCTCCTATAATTCACCCCTCCACTTT. Its protein is CASSYSARGSYNSPLHF.

This clonotype was detected ten times or more. This sequence joins TRBV27 and TRBJ2-4; TRBD1 matches 10 bases. Germline-derived CDR1 and CDR2 are MNHEY and SMNVEV (reference sequence). V lost 5 bases, J lost 9 bases, and 7 bases stayed unmatched. This CDR3 region has 14 residues. The CDR3, as DNA: TGTGCCAGCAGTACCCGGGACAGGGGTCGCATTCAGTACTTC. Encoded protein: CASSTRDRGRIQYF.